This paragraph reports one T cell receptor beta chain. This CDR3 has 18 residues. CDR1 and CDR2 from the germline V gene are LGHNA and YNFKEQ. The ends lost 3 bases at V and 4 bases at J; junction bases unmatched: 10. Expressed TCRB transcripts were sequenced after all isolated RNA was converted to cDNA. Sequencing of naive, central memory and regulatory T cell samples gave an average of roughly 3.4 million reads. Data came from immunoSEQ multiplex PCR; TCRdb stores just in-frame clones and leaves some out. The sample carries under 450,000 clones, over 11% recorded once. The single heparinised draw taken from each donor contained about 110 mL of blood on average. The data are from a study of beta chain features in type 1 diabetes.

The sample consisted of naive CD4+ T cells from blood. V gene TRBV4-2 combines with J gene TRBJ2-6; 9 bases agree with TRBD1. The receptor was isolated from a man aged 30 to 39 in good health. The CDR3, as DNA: TGTGCCAGCAGCCACCAGGGACAGGGAAGCCCCGGGGCCAACGTCCTGACTTTC. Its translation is CASSHQGQGSPGANVLTF.